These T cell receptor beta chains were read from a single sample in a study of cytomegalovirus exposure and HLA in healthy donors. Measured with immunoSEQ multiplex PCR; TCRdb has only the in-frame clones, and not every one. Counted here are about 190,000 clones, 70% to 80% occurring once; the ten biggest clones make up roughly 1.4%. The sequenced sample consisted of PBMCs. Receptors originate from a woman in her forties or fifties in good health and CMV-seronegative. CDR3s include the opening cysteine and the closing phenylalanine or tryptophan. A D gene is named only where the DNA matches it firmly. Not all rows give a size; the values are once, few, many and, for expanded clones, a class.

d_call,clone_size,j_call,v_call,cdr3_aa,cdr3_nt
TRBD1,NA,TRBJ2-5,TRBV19,CASSTGTGLAKTQYF,TGTGCCAGTAGTACGGGGACAGGGCTGGCGAAGACCCAGTACTTC
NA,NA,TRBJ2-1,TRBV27,CASSSGVRNGQFF,TGTGCCAGCAGTTCAGGGGTGAGAAATGGGCAGTTCTTC
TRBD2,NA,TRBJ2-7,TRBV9,CASSVEASGILALRKYF,TGTGCCAGCAGCGTAGAGGCTAGCGGGATTTTAGCGCTTAGGAAGTACTTC
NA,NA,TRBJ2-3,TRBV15,CATSREGGDTQYF,TGTGCCACCAGCAGAGAAGGAGGGGATACGCAGTATTTT
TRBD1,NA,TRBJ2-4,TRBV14,CASSSRDRGWGDIQYF,TGTGCCAGCAGCTCACGGGACAGGGGGTGGGGAGACATTCAGTACTTC
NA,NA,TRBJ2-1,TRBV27,CASSLARGREQFF,TGTGCCAGCAGTTTAGCCAGGGGCCGTGAGCAGTTCTTC
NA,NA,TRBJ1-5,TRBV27,CASSNSPNQPQHF,TGTGCCAGCAGCAACAGTCCCAATCAGCCCCAGCATTTT
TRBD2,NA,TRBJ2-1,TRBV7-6,CASSLRSGAFGEQFF,TGTGCCAGCAGCTTAAGGAGCGGGGCCTTCGGTGAGCAGTTCTTC
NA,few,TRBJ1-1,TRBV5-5,CASSLRVLNTEAFF,TGTGCCAGCAGCTTGCGTGTCTTGAACACTGAAGCTTTCTTT
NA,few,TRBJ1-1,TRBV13,CASSVGRVFEAFF,TGTGCCAGCAGCGTAGGACGGGTCTTTGAAGCTTTCTTT
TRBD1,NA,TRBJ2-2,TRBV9,CASSPGTGFKGDTGELFF,TGTGCCAGCAGCCCCGGGACAGGGTTTAAAGGGGACACCGGGGAGCTGTTTTTT
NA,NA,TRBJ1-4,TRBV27,CASSLYPSEAANEKLFF,TGTGCCAGCAGTTTGTACCCCTCGGAGGCGGCTAATGAAAAACTGTTTTTT